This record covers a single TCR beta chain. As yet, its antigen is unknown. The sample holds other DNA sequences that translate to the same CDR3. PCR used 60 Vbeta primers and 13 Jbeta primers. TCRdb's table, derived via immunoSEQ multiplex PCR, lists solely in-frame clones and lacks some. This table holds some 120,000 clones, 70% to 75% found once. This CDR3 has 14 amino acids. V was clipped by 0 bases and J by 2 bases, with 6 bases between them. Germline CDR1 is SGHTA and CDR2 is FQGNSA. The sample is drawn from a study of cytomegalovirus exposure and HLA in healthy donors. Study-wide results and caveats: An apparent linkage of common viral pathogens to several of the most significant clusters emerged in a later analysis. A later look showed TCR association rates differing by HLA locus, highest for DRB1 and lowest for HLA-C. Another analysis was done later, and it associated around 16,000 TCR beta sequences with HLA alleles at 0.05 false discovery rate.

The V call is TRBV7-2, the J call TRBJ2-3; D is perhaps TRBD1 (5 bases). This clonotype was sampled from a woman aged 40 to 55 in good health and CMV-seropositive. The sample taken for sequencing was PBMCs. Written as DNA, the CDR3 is TGTGCCAGCAGCTTAGCGGGGCTCACAGATACGCAGTATTTT. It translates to CASSLAGLTDTQYF.